A selection of T cell receptor beta chains follows, all from one sample in a study of shared clonotypes between healthy human individuals. Data came from immunoSEQ multiplex PCR; TCRdb stores just in-frame clones and leaves some out. This sample has around 2.1 million clones, with 90% to 96% found just once. Specimen: naive CD4+ T cells sorted from blood. These receptors all come from a man between 18 and 35 years old in good health. Both conserved end residues are part of each CDR3. Each record gives: clone size, J gene, D gene, V gene, CDR3 DNA, CDR3 protein. A D gene is named only where the DNA matches it firmly. Clone size is shown for a subset of rows, as once, few, many or a class of expanded clone.

clone_size: .; j_call: TRBJ2-7; d_call: .; v_call: TRBV5-1; cdr3_nt: TGCGCCAGCAGCTTGGGACTCCGCCCGGGCGAGCAGTACTTC; cdr3_aa: CASSLGLRPGEQYF
clone_size: .; j_call: TRBJ2-2; d_call: TRBD2; v_call: TRBV28; cdr3_nt: TGTGCCAGCAGTTTACCCGGAATAGCGGGCGGGGAGCTGTTTTTT; cdr3_aa: CASSLPGIAGGELFF
clone_size: .; j_call: TRBJ1-6; d_call: .; v_call: TRBV6-1; cdr3_nt: TGTGCCAGCAGACGGGATACAGCTCCAGATTCACCCCTCCACTTT; cdr3_aa: CASRRDTAPDSPLHF
clone_size: .; j_call: TRBJ1-2; d_call: .; v_call: TRBV27; cdr3_nt: TGTGCCAGCAGGTCGACAGGAACGAACTATGGCTACACCTTC; cdr3_aa: CASRSTGTNYGYTF
clone_size: .; j_call: TRBJ2-7; d_call: TRBD2; v_call: TRBV7-2; cdr3_nt: TGTGCCAGCAGCTCATGGGGACTAGCGTACGAGCAGTACTTC; cdr3_aa: CASSSWGLAYEQYF
clone_size: .; j_call: TRBJ1-2; d_call: .; v_call: TRBV29-1; cdr3_nt: TGCAGCGTTGAAAGTAATAGCCCCTATGGCTACACCTTC; cdr3_aa: CSVESNSPYGYTF
clone_size: .; j_call: TRBJ2-7; d_call: .; v_call: TRBV7-2; cdr3_nt: TGTGCCAGCAGCCCCGCCGGTAAACGGGAGAGGGCGAACGAGCAGTACTTC; cdr3_aa: CASSPAGKRERANEQYF
clone_size: .; j_call: TRBJ1-6; d_call: .; v_call: TRBV4-3; cdr3_nt: TGCGCCAGCAGCCAAGCTTTGACAGGATGGAATTCACCCCTCCACTTT; cdr3_aa: CASSQALTGWNSPLHF
clone_size: .; j_call: TRBJ2-7; d_call: TRBD2; v_call: TRBV5-1; cdr3_nt: TGCGCCAGCAGCTTGGATGGGGGAGGGTCCTACGAGCAGTACTTC; cdr3_aa: CASSLDGGGSYEQYF
clone_size: .; j_call: TRBJ2-1; d_call: .; v_call: TRBV21-1; cdr3_nt: TGTGCCAGCAGCACCTGGACAGGGGCTGGGAATGAGCAGTTCTTC; cdr3_aa: CASSTWTGAGNEQFF
clone_size: once; j_call: TRBJ1-6; d_call: .; v_call: TRBV7-9; cdr3_nt: TGTGCCAGCAGCTTAGCGACTGGAGACTATTCACCCCTCCACTTT; cdr3_aa: CASSLATGDYSPLHF
clone_size: .; j_call: TRBJ2-5; d_call: TRBD2; v_call: TRBV6-5; cdr3_nt: TGTGCCAGCAGTTACGGCGGGAGCAAGCAAGAGACCCAGTACTTC; cdr3_aa: CASSYGGSKQETQYF
clone_size: .; j_call: TRBJ1-5; d_call: .; v_call: TRBV29-1; cdr3_nt: TGCAGCGTTGGAGGAGGAGGCCAGCCCCAGCATTTT; cdr3_aa: CSVGGGGQPQHF
clone_size: .; j_call: TRBJ2-1; d_call: TRBD2; v_call: TRBV10-3; cdr3_nt: TGTGCCATTAGCGGGATTTCGGATGAGCAGTTCTTC; cdr3_aa: CAISGISDEQFF
clone_size: .; j_call: TRBJ1-1; d_call: .; v_call: TRBV30; cdr3_nt: TGTGCCTCCGCGAGCACTGAAGCTTTCTTT; cdr3_aa: CASASTEAFF
clone_size: .; j_call: TRBJ2-3; d_call: .; v_call: TRBV7-9; cdr3_nt: TGTGCCAGCAGCTTAGATAGGACGACCACAGATACGCAGTATTTT; cdr3_aa: CASSLDRTTTDTQYF
clone_size: .; j_call: TRBJ2-7; d_call: .; v_call: TRBV4-3; cdr3_nt: TGCGCCAGCAGCCAAGGGCCCAGGCTCTACGAGCAGTACTTC; cdr3_aa: CASSQGPRLYEQYF
clone_size: .; j_call: TRBJ2-2; d_call: .; v_call: TRBV7-3; cdr3_nt: TGTGCCAGCAGCTTACTGGGGCTGAACACCGGGGAGCTGTTTTTT; cdr3_aa: CASSLLGLNTGELFF
clone_size: .; j_call: TRBJ1-5; d_call: .; v_call: TRBV6-1; cdr3_nt: TGTGCCAGCAGTGTAGTCAGGGCCGGGAATCAGCCCCAGCATTTT; cdr3_aa: CASSVVRAGNQPQHF
clone_size: .; j_call: TRBJ2-1; d_call: .; v_call: TRBV29-1; cdr3_nt: TGCAGCGGTGGTGGACGATCGTATGAGCAGTTCTTC; cdr3_aa: CSGGGRSYEQFF
clone_size: .; j_call: TRBJ2-7; d_call: TRBD2; v_call: TRBV2; cdr3_nt: TGTGCCAGCAGTGAAGGCTGGACTAGCGGGAGTATTTTGCAGTACTTC; cdr3_aa: CASSEGWTSGSILQYF
clone_size: once; j_call: TRBJ1-4; d_call: .; v_call: TRBV14; cdr3_nt: TGTGCCAGCAGCCAAGATCAGGGGACAACTAATGAAAAACTGTTTTTT; cdr3_aa: CASSQDQGTTNEKLFF
clone_size: .; j_call: TRBJ2-7; d_call: .; v_call: TRBV5-6; cdr3_nt: TGTGCCAGCAGCTTGGATCCACCCTGGGATCCCTACGAGCAGTACTTC; cdr3_aa: CASSLDPPWDPYEQYF
clone_size: .; j_call: TRBJ1-6; d_call: TRBD1; v_call: TRBV5-6; cdr3_nt: TGTGCCAGCAGCTTCTCGTGGACAGGGGGAGGATCACCCCTCCACTTT; cdr3_aa: CASSFSWTGGGSPLHF
clone_size: .; j_call: TRBJ2-7; d_call: TRBD2; v_call: TRBV4-3; cdr3_nt: TGCGCCAGCAGCCAAGTGGGCGGGAGTGCTTCGTACGAGCAGTACTTC; cdr3_aa: CASSQVGGSASYEQYF
clone_size: .; j_call: TRBJ2-1; d_call: .; v_call: TRBV11-2; cdr3_nt: TGTGCCAGCAGCTTCCAGACATCGACTTGGAATGAGCAGTTCTTC; cdr3_aa: CASSFQTSTWNEQFF
clone_size: once; j_call: TRBJ2-2; d_call: TRBD1; v_call: TRBV6-6; cdr3_nt: TGTGCCAGCAGTCGACAGGGAACCGGGGAGCTGTTTTTT; cdr3_aa: CASSRQGTGELFF
clone_size: .; j_call: TRBJ2-1; d_call: .; v_call: TRBV7-8; cdr3_nt: TGTGCCAGCAGTAATCCTGGGGACAATGAGCAGTTCTTC; cdr3_aa: CASSNPGDNEQFF
clone_size: .; j_call: TRBJ1-5; d_call: .; v_call: TRBV7-8; cdr3_nt: TGTGCCAGCAGCTCCCCAAGGGAGCAGGGAGGGAATCAGCCCCAGCATTTT; cdr3_aa: CASSSPREQGGNQPQHF
clone_size: .; j_call: TRBJ1-1; d_call: .; v_call: TRBV7-3; cdr3_nt: TGTGCCAGCAGCTTAGCCTCCGGGACGAACACTGAAGCTTTCTTT; cdr3_aa: CASSLASGTNTEAFF
clone_size: .; j_call: TRBJ2-3; d_call: TRBD2; v_call: TRBV5-6; cdr3_nt: TGTGCCAGCAGCGTTTTTAAAGGCGGGAGTGTGACAGATACGCAGTATTTT; cdr3_aa: CASSVFKGGSVTDTQYF
clone_size: .; j_call: TRBJ1-2; d_call: .; v_call: TRBV2; cdr3_nt: TGTGCCAGCAGTGGTAGGACAGAGATTAACTATGGCTACACCTTC; cdr3_aa: CASSGRTEINYGYTF
clone_size: .; j_call: TRBJ2-5; d_call: TRBD2; v_call: TRBV12-5; cdr3_nt: TGTGCTAGTGGTTTGGCTAGCGGGGGGCGGTTAGAGACCCAGTACTTC; cdr3_aa: CASGLASGGRLETQYF
clone_size: once; j_call: TRBJ1-2; d_call: .; v_call: TRBV7-9; cdr3_nt: TGTGCCAGCAGCTTAGGGTCCCAGGCCAAGAATGGCTACACCTTC; cdr3_aa: CASSLGSQAKNGYTF
clone_size: once; j_call: TRBJ1-2; d_call: TRBD1; v_call: TRBV28; cdr3_nt: TGTGCCAGCAGGGTGACAGGGGCCCTCTATGGCTACACCTTC; cdr3_aa: CASRVTGALYGYTF
clone_size: .; j_call: TRBJ2-7; d_call: TRBD2; v_call: TRBV9; cdr3_nt: TGTGCCAGCAGCCCGGGACTAGCGGGAGGGCACGAGCAGTACTTC; cdr3_aa: CASSPGLAGGHEQYF
clone_size: .; j_call: TRBJ1-1; d_call: .; v_call: TRBV6-5; cdr3_nt: TGTGCCAGCAGTTACGATAGCGTTAGGATCACTGAAGCTTTCTTT; cdr3_aa: CASSYDSVRITEAFF
clone_size: few; j_call: TRBJ2-7; d_call: .; v_call: TRBV28; cdr3_nt: TGTGCCAGCAATGCAGCACTTACCTACGAGCAGTACTTC; cdr3_aa: CASNAALTYEQYF
clone_size: .; j_call: TRBJ2-7; d_call: .; v_call: TRBV14; cdr3_nt: TGTGCCAGCAGCCAAGATACAGGGCTCCGTTTCTACGAGCAGTACTTC; cdr3_aa: CASSQDTGLRFYEQYF
clone_size: .; j_call: TRBJ2-5; d_call: .; v_call: TRBV6-1; cdr3_nt: TGTGCCAGCGTTCCGGGATTCCAAGAGACCCAGTACTTC; cdr3_aa: CASVPGFQETQYF
clone_size: .; j_call: TRBJ2-3; d_call: TRBD2; v_call: TRBV28; cdr3_nt: TGTGCCAGCAGTCCCCGACTAGCGGGTTCCACAGATACGCAGTATTTT; cdr3_aa: CASSPRLAGSTDTQYF
clone_size: .; j_call: TRBJ2-7; d_call: TRBD2; v_call: TRBV7-9; cdr3_nt: TGTGCCAGCAGCCTTGGACTAGCTATTGCCAGGCACGAGCAGTACTTC; cdr3_aa: CASSLGLAIARHEQYF